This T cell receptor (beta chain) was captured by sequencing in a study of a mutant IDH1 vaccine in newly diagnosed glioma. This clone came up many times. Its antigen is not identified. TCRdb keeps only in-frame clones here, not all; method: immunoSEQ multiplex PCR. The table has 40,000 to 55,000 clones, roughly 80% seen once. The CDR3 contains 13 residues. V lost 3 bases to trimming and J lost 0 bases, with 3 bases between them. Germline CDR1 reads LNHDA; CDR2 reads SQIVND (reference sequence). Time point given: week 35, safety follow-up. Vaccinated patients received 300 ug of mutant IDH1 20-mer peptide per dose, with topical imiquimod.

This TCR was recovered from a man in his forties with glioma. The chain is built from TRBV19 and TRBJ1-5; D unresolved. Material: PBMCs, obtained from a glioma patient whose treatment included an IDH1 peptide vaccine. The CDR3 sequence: CASSMDSNQPQHF. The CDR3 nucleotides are TGTGCCAGTAGTATGGATAGCAATCAGCCCCAGCATTTT.